This T cell receptor beta chain was documented in a study of T cells after yellow fever vaccination. At the level of the study: Those fractions that held only low numbers of cells were prepared using the SMART-Seq v4 Ultra Low Input RNA kit.

This clonotype was found many times. Its specificity is unknown. Per germline, CDR1 MDHEN and CDR2 SYDVKM. This CDR3 has 12 amino acids. V shed 5 bases and J shed 5 bases, with 9 bases lying between them. The study made its TCR cDNA through 5'RACE template switching. That step introduced a universal primer site along with UMIs. Each CDR3 protein is one row after TCRdb ran MiXCR on the 5' RACE reads. The repertoire includes some 240,000 distinct CDR3 sequences, around 3.5% of them detected once, and 19% sits in the top ten. Overall study results and limits: In post-booster samples, most primary-vaccination clones reappeared (about 96% CD4, roughly 88% CD8). The secondary response was weaker, and its peak arrived faster, on day 5 versus 15.

The chain joins TRBV28 to TRBJ2-5; no firm D call. The sequence was obtained from a man aged 18 to 30 who received the YFV17D yellow fever vaccine. This material consisted of PBMCs, taken 15 days after the yellow fever booster vaccination. The CDR3 DNA reads TGTGCCAGCAGTCGAGGAACCGAGACCCAGTACTTC. Translation: CASSRGTETQYF.